The text below deals with one T cell receptor (beta chain). Its antigen is unidentified. The data were taken from a study of lymphopenia after photon versus proton radiotherapy. Study-wide points: Survival link was tested only in deceased patients; proton benefit remains a possibility. After lymphocyte nadir, photon-treated repertoires showed oligoclonal expansion, especially CD8+ Temra.

Profiled with immunoSEQ multiplex PCR; TCRdb holds only in-frame clones, not every one. This table holds about 65,000 clones, about 90% found once. The J segment lost 1 base and the V segment lost 7 bases, leaving 1 base of the junction unmatched. Germline CDR1 and CDR2: SGHRS and YFSETQ. The CDR3 has 12 residues. The receptor was derived from an elderly man with esophageal cancer. The chain uses TRBV5-1 and TRBJ1-2, with TRBD1 matching over 7 bases. Source: peripheral blood, taken from a patient treated with proton-based radiotherapy. The CDR3 spells CASGQDNYGYTF. In nucleotides, the CDR3 is TGCGCCAGCGGACAGGATAACTATGGCTACACCTTC.